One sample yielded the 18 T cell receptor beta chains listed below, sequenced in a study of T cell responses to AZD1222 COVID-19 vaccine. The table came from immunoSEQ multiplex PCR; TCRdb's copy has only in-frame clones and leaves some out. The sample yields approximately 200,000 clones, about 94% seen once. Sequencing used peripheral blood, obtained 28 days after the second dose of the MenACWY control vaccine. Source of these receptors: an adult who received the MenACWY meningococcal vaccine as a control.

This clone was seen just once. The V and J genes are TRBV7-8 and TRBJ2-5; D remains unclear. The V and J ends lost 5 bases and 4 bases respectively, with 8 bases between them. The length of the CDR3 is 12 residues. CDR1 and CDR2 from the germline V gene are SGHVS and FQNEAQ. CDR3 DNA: TGTGCCAGCAGCCCCCAGACAGAGACCCAGTACTTC. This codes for CASSPQTETQYF.

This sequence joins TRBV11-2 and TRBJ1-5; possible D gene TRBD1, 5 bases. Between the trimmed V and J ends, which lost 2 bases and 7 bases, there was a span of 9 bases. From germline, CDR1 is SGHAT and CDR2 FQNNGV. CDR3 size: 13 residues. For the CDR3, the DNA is TGTGCCAGCAGCTTACAGGGAAGCCAGCCCCAGCATTTT. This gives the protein CASSLQGSQPQHF.

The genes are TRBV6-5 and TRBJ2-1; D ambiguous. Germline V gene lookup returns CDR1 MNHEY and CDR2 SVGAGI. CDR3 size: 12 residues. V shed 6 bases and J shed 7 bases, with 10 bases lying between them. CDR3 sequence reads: CASSPDQNEQFF. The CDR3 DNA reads TGTGCCAGCAGCCCAGATCAAAATGAGCAGTTCTTC.

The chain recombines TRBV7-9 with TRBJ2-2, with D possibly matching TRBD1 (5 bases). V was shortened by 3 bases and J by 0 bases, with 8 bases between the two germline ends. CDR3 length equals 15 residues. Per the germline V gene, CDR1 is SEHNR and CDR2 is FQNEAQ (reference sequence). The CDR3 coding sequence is TGTGCCAGCAGCTTGCAGGGCCCGAACACCGGGGAGCTGTTTTTT. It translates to CASSLQGPNTGELFF. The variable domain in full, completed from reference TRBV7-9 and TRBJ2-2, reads DTGVSQNPRHKITKRGQNVTFRCDPISEHNRLYWYRQTLGQGPEFLTYFQNEAQLEKSRLLSDRFSAERPKGSFSTLEIQRTEQGDSAMYLCASSLQGPNTGELFFGEGSRLTVL.

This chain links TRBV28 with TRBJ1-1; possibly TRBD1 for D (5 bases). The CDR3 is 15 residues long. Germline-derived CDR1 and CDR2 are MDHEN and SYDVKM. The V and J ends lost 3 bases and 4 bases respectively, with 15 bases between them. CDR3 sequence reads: CASSFEQAGITEAFF. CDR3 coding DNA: TGTGCCAGCAGTTTTGAACAGGCGGGTATCACTGAAGCTTTCTTT.

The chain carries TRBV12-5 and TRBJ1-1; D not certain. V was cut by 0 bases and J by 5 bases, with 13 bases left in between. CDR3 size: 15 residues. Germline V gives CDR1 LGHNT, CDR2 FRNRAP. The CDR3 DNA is TGTGCTAGTGGTTTGGTACTCTCCGGTGGGACTGAAGCTTTCTTT. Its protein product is CASGLVLSGGTEAFF.

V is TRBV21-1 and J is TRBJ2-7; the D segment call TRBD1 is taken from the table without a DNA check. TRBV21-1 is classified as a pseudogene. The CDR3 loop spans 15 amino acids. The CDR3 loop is CASSKATGGAYEQYF. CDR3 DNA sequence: TGTGCCAGCAGCAAAGCTACAGGGGGCGCCTACGAGCAGTACTTC.

The CDR3 is CASSGRDRDGYTF. The CDR3, as DNA: TGCGCCAGCAGTGGCCGGGACAGGGATGGCTACACCTTC. The chain has TRBV10-2 and TRBJ1-2, with 9 bases that match TRBD1. The CDR3 is made up of 13 amino acids. V was pared by 4 bases and J by 6 bases, with 3 bases of the junction left unmatched. Germline V gene lookup returns CDR1 WSHSY and CDR2 SAAADI.

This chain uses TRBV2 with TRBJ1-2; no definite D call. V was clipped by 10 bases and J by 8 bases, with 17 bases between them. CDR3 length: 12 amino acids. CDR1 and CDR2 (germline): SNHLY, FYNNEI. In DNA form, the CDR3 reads TGTGCCACCCGGTCCCCCGGAGGGGGCTACACCTTC. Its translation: CATRSPGGGYTF.

The CDR3 bases are TGTGCCTGGAGTGGCAGGGGGAAAGGGACTGAAGCTTTCTTT. It yields the protein CAWSGRGKGTEAFF. The rearrangement joins TRBV30 to TRBJ1-1; TRBD1 matches 7 bases. The CDR3 length is 14 residues. V gave up 1 base and J gave up 5 bases; unmatched junction bases: 7. The germline CDR1 and CDR2 sequences are GTSNPN and SVGIG (reference sequence). The full variable domain, with the rest looked up from reference TRBV30 and TRBJ1-1, is SQTIHQWPATLVQPVGSPLSLECTVEGTSNPNLYWYRQAAGRGLQLLFYSVGIGQISSEVPQNLSASRPQDRQFILSSKKLLLSDSGFYLCAWSGRGKGTEAFFGQGTRLTVV.

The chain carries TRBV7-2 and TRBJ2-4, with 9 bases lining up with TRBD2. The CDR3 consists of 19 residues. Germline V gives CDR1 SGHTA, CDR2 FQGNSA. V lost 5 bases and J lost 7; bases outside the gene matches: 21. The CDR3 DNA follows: TGTGCCAGCAGCCCACAGGCAGGGCTAGCGGGAAATCTGGGTAACATTCAGTACTTC. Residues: CASSPQAGLAGNLGNIQYF.

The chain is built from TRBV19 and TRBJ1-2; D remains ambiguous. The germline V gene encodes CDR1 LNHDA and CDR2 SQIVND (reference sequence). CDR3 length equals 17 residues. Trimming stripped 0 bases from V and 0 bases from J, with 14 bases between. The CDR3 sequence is CASSIEAPPYTNYGYTF. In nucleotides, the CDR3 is TGTGCCAGTAGTATAGAAGCCCCGCCCTATACTAACTATGGCTACACCTTC. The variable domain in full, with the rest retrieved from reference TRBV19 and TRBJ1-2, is DGGITQSPKYLFRKEGQNVTLSCEQNLNHDAMYWYRQDPGQGLRLIYYSQIVNDFQKGDIAEGYSVSREKKESFPLTVTSAQKNPTAFYLCASSIEAPPYTNYGYTFGSGTRLTVV.

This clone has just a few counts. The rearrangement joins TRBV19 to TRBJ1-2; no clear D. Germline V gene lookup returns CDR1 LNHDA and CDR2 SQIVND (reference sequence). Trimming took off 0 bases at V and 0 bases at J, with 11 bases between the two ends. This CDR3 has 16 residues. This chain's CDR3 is CASSIDPRVPNYGYTF. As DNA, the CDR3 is TGTGCCAGTAGTATAGATCCACGCGTTCCTAACTATGGCTACACCTTC.

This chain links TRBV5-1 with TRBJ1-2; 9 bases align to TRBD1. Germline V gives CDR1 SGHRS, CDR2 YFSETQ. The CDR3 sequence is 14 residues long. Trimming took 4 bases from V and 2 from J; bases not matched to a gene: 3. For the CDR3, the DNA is TGCGCCAGCAGCCCCGGGACAGGGAACTATGGCTACACCTTC. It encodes CASSPGTGNYGYTF.

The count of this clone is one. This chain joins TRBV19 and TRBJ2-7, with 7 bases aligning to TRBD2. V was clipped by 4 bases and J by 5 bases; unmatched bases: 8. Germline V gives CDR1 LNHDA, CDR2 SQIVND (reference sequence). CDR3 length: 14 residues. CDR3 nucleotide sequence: TGTGCCAGTAGTACCCTGTATGGGGGGGACGAGCAGTACTTC. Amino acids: CASSTLYGGDEQYF.

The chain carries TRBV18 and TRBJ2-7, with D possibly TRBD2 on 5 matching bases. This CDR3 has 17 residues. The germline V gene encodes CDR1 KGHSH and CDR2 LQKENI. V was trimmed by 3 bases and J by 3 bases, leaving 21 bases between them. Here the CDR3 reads CASSPEPWGEESYEQYF. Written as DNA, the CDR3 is TGTGCCAGCTCACCCGAGCCCTGGGGAGAAGAAAGCTACGAGCAGTACTTC.

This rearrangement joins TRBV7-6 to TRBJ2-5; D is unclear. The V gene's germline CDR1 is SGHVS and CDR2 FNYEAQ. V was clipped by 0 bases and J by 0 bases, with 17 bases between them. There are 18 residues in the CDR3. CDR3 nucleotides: TGTGCCAGCAGCTTAGCGTTTTCCCGGAGACGGGACCAAGAGACCCAGTACTTC. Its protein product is CASSLAFSRRRDQETQYF.

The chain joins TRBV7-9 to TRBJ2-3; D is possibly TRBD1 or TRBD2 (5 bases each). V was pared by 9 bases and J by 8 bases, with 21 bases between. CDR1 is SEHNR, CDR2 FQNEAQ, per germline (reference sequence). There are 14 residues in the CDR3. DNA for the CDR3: TGTGCCAGTAATACGGGGCAGGCCACGGGTACGCAGTATTTT. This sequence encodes CASNTGQATGTQYF. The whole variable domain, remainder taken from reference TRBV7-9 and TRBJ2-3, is DTGVSQNPRHKITKRGQNVTFRCDPISEHNRLYWYRQTLGQGPEFLTYFQNEAQLEKSRLLSDRFSAERPKGSFSTLEIQRTEQGDSAMYLCASNTGQATGTQYFGPGTRLTVL.